This T cell receptor beta chain derives from a study of post-analysis software for immune sequencing data. About the study: The disease courses covered relapsing-remitting, secondary progressive and progressive-relapsing multiple sclerosis.

Study-level points and caveats: When patients were compared with controls, four or five TRBV segments were more frequent, TRBV5-6, TRBV5-1 and TRBV20-1 among them.

Worth noting for this clonotype: Its antigen is unknown.

Included in the TCR beta cDNA libraries were unique molecular identifiers. There were roughly 0.95 to 11 million T cells, and roughly 0.5 million cDNA molecules came from them. One entry per CDR3 protein, called by TCRdb with MiXCR from the PCR reads. The data contain around 200,000 distinct CDR3 sequences, 29% of them singletons. This CDR3 region has 14 residues. Deletions cut 3 bases from V and 5 bases from J, with 13 bases between. Germline-derived CDR1 and CDR2 are ENHRY and SYGVKD. The rearrangement links TRBV10-3 to TRBJ2-5, with D hard to call. The sequenced sample was blood. The TCR sequence derives from a girl younger than 18 with multiple sclerosis. The CDR3 is CAISDTDSAETQYF. As DNA, the CDR3 is TGTGCCATCAGTGATACCGACTCGGCGGAGACCCAGTACTTC.